This note documents a single TCR beta chain sequence. Its antigen is still unknown. With 60 Vbeta and 13 Jbeta primers, the PCR was carried out. The repertoire was sequenced with immunoSEQ multiplex PCR; TCRdb's copy has only in-frame clones and lacks some. The sample comprises 210,000 or so clones, 65% to 80% of which are singletons, and 0.22% rests with the top ten. The CDR3 contains 13 residues. Germline CDR1 SQVTM, CDR2 ANQGSEA. The V and J ends lost 0 bases and 5 bases respectively, with 10 bases between them. The sample belongs to a study of cytomegalovirus exposure and HLA in healthy donors. Study in general: An early data release held around 80 million unique TCRs from HLA-typed donors.

Study-level points and caveats: Altogether, 160 or so TCR beta chains were recorded as cytomegalovirus-associated. Looking again later, the authors saw that most CMV-associated TCR beta chains seemed HLA-restricted.

The sequence came from a girl between 2 and 10 years old in good health and CMV-seronegative. The chain uses TRBV29-1 and TRBJ2-5; D ambiguous. The sequenced sample consisted of PBMCs. For the CDR3, the DNA is TGCAGCGTTGAAGACTTTTTGAGGGAGACCCAGTACTTC. This translates into CSVEDFLRETQYF.